This is a list of T cell receptor beta chains from one sample in a study of identifying expanded T cells in peripheral blood. The method was immunoSEQ multiplex PCR; TCRdb's version includes in-frame clones alone and lacks a portion of them. The sample has 90,000 to 95,000 clones, over 75% seen once. Sequenced sample: blood. These TCRs come from a person aged 18 to 69 in good health. Each CDR3 is given with its conserved first and last residue.

cdr3_aa	v_call	j_call
CASSLAGLAGGPIRRNEQFF	TRBV5-1	TRBJ2-1
CASSLEGGGRKEETQYF	TRBV5-4	TRBJ2-5
CATSQGGREKLFF	TRBV15	TRBJ1-4
CARMEDGAKRYTF	TRBV2	TRBJ1-2
CASSYSIGESGYTF	TRBV6-6	TRBJ1-2
CASSSPPWERESDEQFF	TRBV7-6	TRBJ2-1
CASSLAAIFNYGYTF	TRBV7-2	TRBJ1-2
CASSMEGSNIQYF	TRBV19	TRBJ2-4
CSVETGTGHGYTF	TRBV29-1	TRBJ1-2
CASQGQGPYEQYF	TRBV19	TRBJ2-7
CASSDGQNYEQYF	TRBV2	TRBJ2-7
CASSPGQGYSPLHF	TRBV18	TRBJ1-6
CASSEALKDPGNTIYF	TRBV6-1	TRBJ1-3
CASSLVVHRNTEAFF	TRBV7-9	TRBJ1-1
CASSLGWGDEQYF	TRBV7-8	TRBJ2-7
CASSPSGYTQYF	TRBV4-1	TRBJ2-3
CASSQEGYQGYEQYF	TRBV14	TRBJ2-7
CASSLKLAGAFVSHNEQFF	TRBV7-9	TRBJ2-1
CASSLPDRAGPRGTQYF	TRBV5-1	TRBJ2-3
CAWSKAGGILENQPQHF	TRBV30	TRBJ1-5
CASSIDRGDTQYF	TRBV19	TRBJ2-3
CSVKRGTGNYEQYF	TRBV29-1	TRBJ2-7
CASSLAGTGGYGYTF	TRBV5-1	TRBJ1-2
CASSVGYDLNTEAFF	TRBV9	TRBJ1-1
CASRRVVGSYTEAFF	TRBV6-1	TRBJ1-1
CASSLGLGTPLDTQYF	TRBV11-2	TRBJ2-3
CASSLDGSSGNTIYF	TRBV5-1	TRBJ1-3
CASSLDVRGLTDTQYF	TRBV7-2	TRBJ2-3
CASRRQAGQPQHF	TRBV6-6	TRBJ1-5
CASSKCPFLAEKETQYF	TRBV21-1	TRBJ2-5
CASSFGTVGNTIYF	TRBV7-2	TRBJ1-3
CASSRGRYYGYTF	TRBV19	TRBJ1-2
CASSVAGTSATYEQYF	TRBV9	TRBJ2-7
CASSLAMNTDTQYF	TRBV7-8	TRBJ2-3
CASSPQDRGQGQPQHF	TRBV27	TRBJ1-5
CASSVGAGGFYEQYF	TRBV9	TRBJ2-7
CASNPTAIREKLFF	TRBV6-1	TRBJ1-4
CASSLEGQINQPQHF	TRBV7-2	TRBJ1-5
CASSPRVLNEQFF	TRBV18	TRBJ2-1
CASSVEGVEETQYF	TRBV9	TRBJ2-5
CASSYSNLSNQPQHF	TRBV6-6	TRBJ1-5
CSVTGGALEAFF	TRBV29-1	TRBJ1-1
CASSERRDQPQHF	TRBV6-1	TRBJ1-5
CASSGETEAFF	TRBV6-1	TRBJ1-1
CASSRSVDEKLFF	TRBV6-5	TRBJ1-4
CASSLDGTGVTEAFF	TRBV27	TRBJ1-1
CASTDSLSEAFF	TRBV19	TRBJ1-1
CAISERGTVNTEAFF	TRBV10-3	TRBJ1-1
CASSQVRIVSQNEQYF	TRBV4-1	TRBJ2-7
CASCMWDAAFF	TRBV19	TRBJ1-1
CASSPDFNYGYTF	TRBV7-3	TRBJ1-2
CASSLGGRAQETQYF	TRBV5-1	TRBJ2-5
CASSLGLAGGLRDTQYF	TRBV7-2	TRBJ2-3
CASSPGTSNYGYTF	TRBV5-6	TRBJ1-2
CASSIGRVLRSNYGYTF	TRBV19	TRBJ1-2